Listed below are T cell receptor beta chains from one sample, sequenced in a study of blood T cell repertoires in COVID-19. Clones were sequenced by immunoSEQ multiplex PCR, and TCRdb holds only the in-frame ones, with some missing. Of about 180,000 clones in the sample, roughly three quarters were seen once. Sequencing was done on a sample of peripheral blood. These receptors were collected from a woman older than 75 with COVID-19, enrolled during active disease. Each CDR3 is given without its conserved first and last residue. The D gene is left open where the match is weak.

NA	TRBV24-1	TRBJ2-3	ATSDLGVGTPSDAQY
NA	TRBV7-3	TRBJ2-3	ASSFESSPGNHEYSTDTQY
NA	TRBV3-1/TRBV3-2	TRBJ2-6	ASSHHTESGANVLT
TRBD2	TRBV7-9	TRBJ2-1	ASSLGLAGTREQF
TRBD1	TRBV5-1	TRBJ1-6	ASSSRDRGGNSPLH
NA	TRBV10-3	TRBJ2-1	AISDQGPQF
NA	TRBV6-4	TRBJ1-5	ASSTESGQPQH
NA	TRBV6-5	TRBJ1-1	ASSYSQGGSEAF
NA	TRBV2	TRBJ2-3	ASSVKRGGTDTQY
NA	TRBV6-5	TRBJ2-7	ASSYQDPRVPYEQY
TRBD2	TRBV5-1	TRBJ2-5	ASSPTSLETQY
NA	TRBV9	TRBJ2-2	ASSVEARSGAGELF
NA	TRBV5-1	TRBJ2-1	ASSAQGGSYNEQF
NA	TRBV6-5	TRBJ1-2	ASSYGGRANYGYT
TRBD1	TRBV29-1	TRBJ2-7	SASTGGLYEQY
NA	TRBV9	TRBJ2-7	ASSVGQVSYEQY
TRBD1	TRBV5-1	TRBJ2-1	ASSTRQGSYNEQF
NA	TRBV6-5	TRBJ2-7	ASSYALEAGYEQY
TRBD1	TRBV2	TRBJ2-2	ASTEQGFGGELF
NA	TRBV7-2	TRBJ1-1	ASSLAHGMNTEAF